This T cell receptor (beta chain) comes out of a study of graft-versus-host responses after intestinal transplantation. A word on this clone: Antigen specificity is unknown.

Assay: immunoSEQ multiplex PCR; the TCRdb copy retains only in-frame clones and omits some. The table shows fewer than 90,000 clones, with about 94% occurring only once. The CDR3 extends over 14 amino acids. Germline CDR1 reads SGDLS; CDR2 reads YYNGEE. The trim removed 4 bases at V and 3 bases at J, leaving 6 bases unmatched. Study-wide points: GvH clone levels peaked in circulation, and this peak was associated with early post-transplant HvG declines. Researchers found GvH clones in recipient marrow, and some showed up first in ileum or blood.

The specimen was unstimulated CD4+ T cells sorted from spleen or lymph node cells, collected before transplant. The chain recombines TRBV9 with TRBJ1-2; 7 bases line up with TRBD1. The sequence was collected from a human donor who was the organ donor for an intestinal transplant. In DNA form, the CDR3 reads TGTGCCAGCAGCAGCCAGGGACAGTACTATGGCTACACCTTC. It translates to CASSSQGQYYGYTF.